The rows below give T cell receptor beta chains drawn from one sample of a study of regulatory T cells in long-lasting Graves disease. In TCRdb, the multiplex PCR reads were re-called with MiXCR into one record per CDR3 protein. The repertoire holds roughly 400,000 distinct CDR3 sequences, with over 14% as singletons. These sequences were also reported in another study, on T cells in Graves' hyperthyroidism and ophthalmopathy.

Sequences were derived from peripheral blood mononuclear cells (PBMCs), sampled at new diagnosis, from a patient treated with antithyroid drugs. The receptors come from a woman aged 40 to 55 with Graves disease. The CDR3 runs from the conserved cysteine through the conserved F or W. The D gene is left open where the match is weak. A clone size is listed for some rows: how often the clone was seen (once, few, many), or a class if it is expanded.

j_call: TRBJ2-1
clone_size: many
d_call: TRBD1
v_call: TRBV15
cdr3_length: 13
cdr3_nt: TGTGCCACCAGAGAGCCTCGGACAGGGAGCTGGTTCTTC
cdr3_aa: CATREPRTGSWFF

j_call: TRBJ2-7
clone_size: NA
d_call: NA
v_call: TRBV9
cdr3_length: 15
cdr3_nt: TGTGCCAGCAGCAGGGAATGGGGTTGGGGCTACGAGCAGTACTTC
cdr3_aa: CASSREWGWGYEQYF

j_call: TRBJ1-2
clone_size: NA
d_call: TRBD1
v_call: TRBV4-3
cdr3_length: 16
cdr3_nt: TGCGCCAGCAGCCAAGACAGCGGTGGGACAGGGGATGGCTACACCTTC
cdr3_aa: CASSQDSGGTGDGYTF

j_call: TRBJ1-2
clone_size: many
d_call: NA
v_call: TRBV6-1
cdr3_length: 15
cdr3_nt: TGTGCCAGCCCGAGACTGGGATCCGGGGACTATGGCTACACCTTC
cdr3_aa: CASPRLGSGDYGYTF

j_call: TRBJ1-5
clone_size: many
d_call: TRBD1
v_call: TRBV12-3/TRBV12-4
cdr3_length: 16
cdr3_nt: TGTGCCAGCAGTTCAGCTCGGACAGGGGTAAATCAGCCCCAGCATTTT
cdr3_aa: CASSSARTGVNQPQHF

j_call: TRBJ1-5
clone_size: many
d_call: NA
v_call: TRBV28
cdr3_length: 17
cdr3_nt: TGTGCCAGCAGCCCTCTAGAGGGCAGGGCCCAAAATCAGCCCCAGCATTTT
cdr3_aa: CASSPLEGRAQNQPQHF

j_call: TRBJ2-5
clone_size: NA
d_call: TRBD2
v_call: TRBV4-3
cdr3_length: 16
cdr3_nt: TGCGCCAGCAGCCAAGATGCGCCTAGCGGGAGCGCGACCCAGTACTTC
cdr3_aa: CASSQDAPSGSATQYF

j_call: TRBJ1-4
clone_size: many
d_call: NA
v_call: TRBV7-9
cdr3_length: 16
cdr3_nt: TGTGCCAGCAGCCCAAGGGGGGGCGCAACTAATGAAAAACTGTTTTTT
cdr3_aa: CASSPRGGATNEKLFF

j_call: TRBJ2-1
clone_size: many
d_call: TRBD1
v_call: TRBV5-1
cdr3_length: 14
cdr3_nt: TGCGCCAGCAGCTCTACCGGGACAGGGGCTGAGCAGTTCTTC
cdr3_aa: CASSSTGTGAEQFF

j_call: TRBJ2-1
clone_size: few
d_call: NA
v_call: TRBV7-3
cdr3_length: 13
cdr3_nt: TGTGCCAGCAGCCCGGGAGACTCCAATGAGCAGTTCTTC
cdr3_aa: CASSPGDSNEQFF

j_call: TRBJ2-1
clone_size: many
d_call: NA
v_call: TRBV6-2/TRBV6-3
cdr3_length: 13
cdr3_nt: TGTGCCAGCAGTTACCCTGCCTACAATGAGCAGTTCTTC
cdr3_aa: CASSYPAYNEQFF

j_call: TRBJ1-5
clone_size: NA
d_call: NA
v_call: TRBV6-5
cdr3_length: 14
cdr3_nt: TGTGCCAGCAGTTACTCGTGGCCCGATCAGCCCCAGCATTTT
cdr3_aa: CASSYSWPDQPQHF

j_call: TRBJ2-1
clone_size: many
d_call: TRBD2
v_call: TRBV12-5
cdr3_length: 13
cdr3_nt: TGTGCTAGTGGTTTGGTAGGGCTAGCGGGTACGATCTTC
cdr3_aa: CASGLVGLAGTIF

j_call: TRBJ2-5
clone_size: many
d_call: TRBD1
v_call: TRBV24-1
cdr3_length: 14
cdr3_nt: TGTGCCACCAGTGTTGGACAGGGCTTCGAGACCCAGTACTTC
cdr3_aa: CATSVGQGFETQYF

j_call: TRBJ2-1
clone_size: NA
d_call: TRBD2
v_call: TRBV7-9
cdr3_length: 14
cdr3_nt: TGTGCCAGCAGCTTCGGGCGGGAGACCGATGAGCAGTTCTTC
cdr3_aa: CASSFGRETDEQFF

j_call: TRBJ2-1
clone_size: many
d_call: TRBD2
v_call: TRBV11-1
cdr3_length: 16
cdr3_nt: TGTGCCAGCAGCACCCTCTCCGGCGGGAGTCTCATTGAGCAGTTCTTC
cdr3_aa: CASSTLSGGSLIEQFF

j_call: TRBJ2-7
clone_size: few
d_call: NA
v_call: TRBV19
cdr3_length: 18
cdr3_nt: TGTGCCAGTAGTATTTCCCCTTCCCCCTGGAGAGGGAAAAAGGAGCAGTACTTC
cdr3_aa: CASSISPSPWRGKKEQYF

j_call: TRBJ2-7
clone_size: many
d_call: NA
v_call: TRBV6-1
cdr3_length: 17
cdr3_nt: TGTGCCAGCAGTGTTCGGAGACGTTTGGACCGCACCTACGAGCAGTACTTC
cdr3_aa: CASSVRRRLDRTYEQYF

j_call: TRBJ2-1
clone_size: NA
d_call: TRBD2
v_call: TRBV10-2
cdr3_length: 15
cdr3_nt: TGCGCCAGCAGTCCGCAGGCTAGCGGGAGTGGTGAGCAGTTCTTC
cdr3_aa: CASSPQASGSGEQFF

j_call: TRBJ2-3
clone_size: few
d_call: TRBD2
v_call: TRBV29-1
cdr3_length: 16
cdr3_nt: TGCAGCGTTCACCAAGGGACTAGCGGGAGCAGAGATACGCAGTATTTT
cdr3_aa: CSVHQGTSGSRDTQYF

j_call: TRBJ2-1
clone_size: few
d_call: NA
v_call: TRBV5-6
cdr3_length: 14
cdr3_nt: TGTGCCAGCAGCCTCACGGGACTCAACAATGAGCAGTTCTTC
cdr3_aa: CASSLTGLNNEQFF

j_call: TRBJ1-3
clone_size: NA
d_call: NA
v_call: TRBV7-9
cdr3_length: 13
cdr3_nt: TGTGCCGGTCGACGGGACTCTGGAAACACCATATATTTT
cdr3_aa: CAGRRDSGNTIYF

j_call: TRBJ1-4
clone_size: many
d_call: NA
v_call: TRBV6-1
cdr3_length: 14
cdr3_nt: TGTGCCAGCAGGCTACAGGGTGAAGGTGAAAAACTGTTTTTT
cdr3_aa: CASRLQGEGEKLFF

j_call: TRBJ1-2
clone_size: NA
d_call: TRBD1
v_call: TRBV20-1
cdr3_length: 13
cdr3_nt: TGCAGTGCTCACCAGGGGGCAATCTATGGCTACACCTTC
cdr3_aa: CSAHQGAIYGYTF

j_call: TRBJ2-1
clone_size: many
d_call: NA
v_call: TRBV11-3
cdr3_length: 18
cdr3_nt: TGTGCCAGCAGGCCATTCGATGGGAACCGCCTCTCCTACAATGAGCAGTTCTTC
cdr3_aa: CASRPFDGNRLSYNEQFF

j_call: TRBJ2-7
clone_size: many
d_call: NA
v_call: TRBV29-1
cdr3_length: 16
cdr3_nt: TGCAGCGTTGAAGAGATGAACCCCAGGGGTGCGGGCGAGCAGTACTTC
cdr3_aa: CSVEEMNPRGAGEQYF

j_call: TRBJ2-1
clone_size: NA
d_call: TRBD2
v_call: TRBV5-1
cdr3_length: 17
cdr3_nt: TGCGCCAGCAGCTTGGCCGGAGGAACTAGCGGAGTCCGGGAGCAGTTCTTC
cdr3_aa: CASSLAGGTSGVREQFF

j_call: TRBJ2-1
clone_size: few
d_call: TRBD2
v_call: TRBV12-3/TRBV12-4
cdr3_length: 15
cdr3_nt: TGTGCCAGCAGTTTGGCGGGAGGTGTCGGTAATGAGCAGTTCTTC
cdr3_aa: CASSLAGGVGNEQFF

j_call: TRBJ2-1
clone_size: few
d_call: NA
v_call: TRBV6-1
cdr3_length: 15
cdr3_nt: TGTGCCAGCAGCCCCCACGGGATTTCCTACAATGAGCAGTTCTTC
cdr3_aa: CASSPHGISYNEQFF

j_call: TRBJ2-2
clone_size: many
d_call: TRBD2
v_call: TRBV6-1
cdr3_length: 18
cdr3_nt: TGTGCCAGCAGTCGGACGCCGGGACTAGCGGGAGAAACCGGGGAGCTGTTTTTT
cdr3_aa: CASSRTPGLAGETGELFF

j_call: TRBJ2-4
clone_size: few
d_call: NA
v_call: TRBV18
cdr3_length: 16
cdr3_nt: TGTGCCAGCTCACCACAAGGGGCATCAGTCAAAAACATTCAGTACTTC
cdr3_aa: CASSPQGASVKNIQYF

j_call: TRBJ1-1
clone_size: few
d_call: NA
v_call: TRBV7-2
cdr3_length: 14
cdr3_nt: TGTGCCAGCAGCTTATCGCAGAGGAACACTGAAGCTTTCTTT
cdr3_aa: CASSLSQRNTEAFF

j_call: TRBJ2-6
clone_size: NA
d_call: NA
v_call: TRBV5-4
cdr3_length: 18
cdr3_nt: TGTGCCAGCAGCTTGCTCGACAGAGCTTACTCTGGGGCCAACGTCCTGACTTTC
cdr3_aa: CASSLLDRAYSGANVLTF

j_call: TRBJ2-5
clone_size: many
d_call: NA
v_call: TRBV6-2/TRBV6-3
cdr3_length: 17
cdr3_nt: TGTGCCAGCAGTTCCACTCCGACAGGATCCCCGAAGGAGACCCAGTACTTC
cdr3_aa: CASSSTPTGSPKETQYF

j_call: TRBJ2-6
clone_size: many
d_call: NA
v_call: TRBV28
cdr3_length: 15
cdr3_nt: TGTGCCAGCAGTCGGGACATCTCTGGGGCCAACGTCCTGACTTTC
cdr3_aa: CASSRDISGANVLTF